This TCR beta chain was sequenced during a study of immune evolution from preneoplasia to lung adenocarcinoma. Regarding the study as a whole: Normal lung had highest clonality; later lesions appeared denser, more diverse. Highest clonality occurred in KRAS-mutant, not EGFR-mutant or double wild-type, nodules.

V lost 0 bases and J 9 bases, leaving 16 bases between the germline ends. Germline CDR1 reads MNHEY; CDR2 reads SMNVEV (reference sequence). This CDR3 spans 15 amino acids. Concerning this clone itself: Antigen: not known.

Clones were sequenced by immunoSEQ multiplex PCR, and TCRdb holds only the in-frame ones, with some missing. The sample holds roughly 6,700 clones, roughly 76% seen once. The material sequenced was FFPE minimally invasive lung adenocarcinoma tissue. The clonotype comes from a person in their 70s with lung adenocarcinoma. The chain links TRBV27 to TRBJ2-3; D possibly uses TRBD1 or TRBD2 (5 bases each). This chain's CDR3 is CASSLSGRTRATQYF. The DNA of the CDR3 is TGTGCCAGCAGTTTATCGGGACGGACGAGGGCCACGCAGTATTTT.